This T cell receptor (beta chain) emerged from a study of T cells in Graves' hyperthyroidism and ophthalmopathy. V gave up 6 bases and J gave up 1 base, with 6 bases separating them. Germline lookup yields CDR1 SGHTA and CDR2 FQGNSA. There are 13 residues in the CDR3. Researchers took RNA transcripts and amplified the TCR beta CDR3 regions from them. First-round RT-PCR targeting the TCR CDR3 was performed with the HTBI primer set. TCRdb reanalysed the multiplex PCR reads using MiXCR and keeps one entry per CDR3 protein. The sample has 650,000 to 850,000 distinct CDR3 sequences; roughly 20% are singletons. Ten or more counts support this clonotype.

The chain is built from TRBV7-2 and TRBJ2-2; D uncertain. Material: blood. This clonotype originated in a woman in her 50s with Graves' hyperthyroidism that later progressed to Graves' ophthalmopathy. In DNA, the CDR3 is TGTGCCAGCAGGTGGGGGAACACCGGGGAGCTGTTTTTT. Protein: CASRWGNTGELFF.